The 4 T cell receptor beta chains in this list originate from one sample, sequenced in a study of blood T cell repertoires in COVID-19 (dated by TCRdb to the early 2020s). Library preparation was by the immunoSEQ multiplex PCR assay. The immuneACCESS repertoire file appears here via TCRdb, limited to in-frame rearrangements. These files lack a portion of the clones; in checked studies, under half of the deficit traces to unresolved V genes, and the cause of the others is not known. Present in this sample are around 180,000 clones, about 82% of which were seen just once. The top ten constitute roughly 5.1% of the sample. The sequenced sample was peripheral blood. The receptors were gathered from a woman aged 25-40 years with acute or convalescent COVID-19.

The CDR3 nucleotides are TGTGCCAGCAGCTCAAACAGTCATTACGAGCAGTACTTC. It codes for CASSSNSHYEQYF. The rearrangement joins TRBV7-8 to TRBJ2-7; unclear D gene. With 4 bases removed from V and 4 bases from J, the gap between germline ends came to 11 bases. The germline V gene has CDR1 SGHVS and CDR2 FQNEAQ. The CDR3 is 13 amino acids.

This sequence joins TRBV25-1 and TRBJ1-2; no clear D gene. CDR1 and CDR2 from the germline V gene are MGHDK and SYGVNS. This CDR3 region has 12 residues. Trimming stripped 8 bases from V and 4 bases from J, with 11 bases between. CDR3 nucleotide sequence: TGTGCCAGCGAGGAGGGCCTCTATGGCTACACCTTC. Its protein is CASEEGLYGYTF.

The CDR3 DNA reads as TGTGCCAGCAGTTTAACTACATATAGTCAGCCCCAGCATTTT. Translated: CASSLTTYSQPQHF. This chain connects TRBV27 to TRBJ1-5, with D hard to call. The CDR3 totals 14 residues. Germline CDR1 reads MNHEY; CDR2 reads SMNVEV (reference sequence). V was clipped by 2 bases and J by 6 bases, with 11 bases between them.

V usage is TRBV6-2 or TRBV6-3 and J usage is TRBJ1-3; the D is unclear. The germline gives CDR1 MNHEY, CDR2 SVGEGT. The CDR3 is 15 amino acids. V lost 4 bases, J lost 8 bases, and 18 bases lay in between. The CDR3 protein is CASSSHGIVRDTIYF. In nucleotides, the CDR3 is TGTGCCAGCAGTTCCCACGGTATCGTTCGGGACACCATATATTTT.